These 29 T cell receptor beta chains were sequenced from one sample in a study of cytomegalovirus exposure and HLA in healthy donors. Sequenced by immunoSEQ multiplex PCR; TCRdb stores in-frame clones only, minus some. The data show approximately 220,000 clones, with 75% to 90% seen just once and about 14% held by the top ten. Sequencing input: PBMCs. The receptor set was obtained from a woman aged 30 to 39 in good health and CMV-seropositive.

The chain recombines TRBV29-1 with TRBJ1-1; D is unclear. CDR3 length: 13 residues. Germline CDR1 and CDR2: SQVTM and ANQGSEA. V lost 3 bases and J 1 base, leaving 9 bases between the germline ends. The CDR3 nucleotides are TGCAGCGTTGAGGCTGAGAGGAACACTGAAGCTTTCTTT. It codes for CSVEAERNTEAFF. The whole variable domain, filled in from reference TRBV29-1 and TRBJ1-1, reads SAVISQKPSRDICQRGTSLTIQCQVDSQVTMMFWYRQQPGQSLTLIATANQGSEATYESGFVIDKFPISRPNLTFSTLTVSNMSPEDSSIYLCSVEAERNTEAFFGQGTRLTVV.

As DNA, the CDR3 is TGTGCCAGCAGCTTGTTGACAGGAGGGTTCCCAAGCTACACCTTC. As protein: CASSLLTGGFPSYTF. This chain connects TRBV5-4 to TRBJ1-2; TRBD1 is a possible D gene (6 bases). The V end lost 1 base, the J end lost 9 bases, and 19 bases lay between the germline ends. Germline V gene data show CDR1 as SGHNT and CDR2 as YYREEE (reference sequence). The CDR3 is 15 residues long.

The chain couples TRBV27 to TRBJ2-1; 14 nucleotides line up with TRBD2. V shed 3 bases and J 9 bases; nucleotides not matched to a gene: 7. From germline, CDR1 is MNHEY and CDR2 SMNVEV (reference sequence). This CDR3 region has 16 residues. As DNA, the CDR3 is TGTGCCAGCAGTTTTAAGGGACTAGCGGGAGCTGCTGAGCAGTTCTTC. Protein sequence: CASSFKGLAGAAEQFF.

The chain joins TRBV7-2 to TRBJ2-7; 10 nucleotides agree with TRBD2. There are 14 residues in the CDR3. CDR1 and CDR2 (germline): SGHTA, FQGNSA. After removal of 5 bases from V and 4 bases from J, the junction contained 5 bases not matched to a gene. CDR3 sequence: CASSRSGRSYEQYF. CDR3 DNA sequence: TGTGCCAGCAGCCGTAGCGGGAGGTCGTACGAGCAGTACTTC.

The V gene is TRBV11-2, the J gene TRBJ1-1; D possibly corresponds to TRBD1 (6 bases). Germline CDR1 is SGHAT and CDR2 is FQNNGV. V lost 5 bases, J lost 6 bases, and 10 bases lay in between. The CDR3 runs to 12 residues. The CDR3 nucleotides are TGTGCCAGCAGCCTACAGGGCCCTGAAGCTTTCTTT. Protein sequence: CASSLQGPEAFF.

The rearrangement uses TRBV4-3 and TRBJ2-7, with D maybe TRBD2 (5 bases). There are 16 residues in the CDR3. CDR1 is LGHNA and CDR2 is YSLEER in the germline V gene. V was cut by 0 bases and J by 3 bases, with 15 bases left in between. CDR3 coding DNA: TGCGCCAGCAGCCAAGATGGGAGCAGTTTTCACTACGAGCAGTACTTC. Its translation: CASSQDGSSFHYEQYF.

The chain is built from TRBV6-1 and TRBJ1-1; unclear D gene. V was cut by 3 bases and J by 3 bases, with 11 bases left in between. Germline CDR1 and CDR2: MNHNS and SASEGT. This CDR3 spans 14 amino acids. CDR3 nucleotides: TGTGCCAGCAGTGAGCAAGGTAGGGACACTGAAGCTTTCTTT. This encodes CASSEQGRDTEAFF.

DNA of the CDR3: TGTGCCAGCAGAGGGACTTACACCGGGGAGCTGTTTTTT. It yields the protein CASRGTYTGELFF. V usage is TRBV27 and J usage is TRBJ2-2, with TRBD2 as a possible D gene (6 bases). Germline CDR1 is MNHEY and CDR2 is SMNVEV (reference sequence). The CDR3 has 13 residues. Trimming stripped 6 bases from V and 3 bases from J, with 8 bases between.

The gene calls are TRBV12-5 and TRBJ2-3, with 11 bases matching TRBD2. The ends lost 1 base at V and 6 bases at J; junction bases unmatched: 9. The CDR3 is made up of 17 amino acids. From germline, CDR1 is LGHNT and CDR2 FRNRAP. The CDR3 DNA follows: TGTGCTAGTGGTTTGGCCCCACTAGCGGGAGCCTTGGATACGCAGTATTTT. Amino acid sequence: CASGLAPLAGALDTQYF.

V is TRBV4-1 and J is TRBJ1-1; the D is unclear. Per the germline V gene, CDR1 is MGHRA and CDR2 is YSYEKL. The CDR3 spans 14 residues. V lost 1 base and J lost 0, with 6 bases in between. As DNA, the CDR3 is TGCGCCAGCAGCCAAGTAGAGCTGAACACTGAAGCTTTCTTT. Encoded protein: CASSQVELNTEAFF.

Worth noting for this clone: Other DNA sequences in this specimen translate into the identical CDR3. The rearrangement joins TRBV20-1 to TRBJ2-5; D is unclear. The V gene lost 1 base and the J gene lost 4 bases, with 4 bases spanning the gap. Germline CDR1 and CDR2: DFQATT and SNEGSKA (reference sequence). The CDR3 sequence is 11 residues long. CDR3 in amino acids: CSARVRETQYF. Written as DNA, the CDR3 is TGCAGTGCTAGAGTGCGAGAGACCCAGTACTTC.

The rearrangement joins TRBV29-1 to TRBJ1-1; D not resolved. CDR3 size: 13 residues. Germline-derived CDR1 and CDR2 are SQVTM and ANQGSEA. With 4 bases removed from V and 1 base from J, the gap between germline ends came to 10 bases. CDR3 in DNA: TGCAGCGTTGGTCGGCCGGGGAACACTGAAGCTTTCTTT. Translating gives CSVGRPGNTEAFF.

V usage is TRBV18 and J usage is TRBJ1-5; no clear D gene. The germline V gene has CDR1 KGHSH and CDR2 LQKENI. The CDR3 has 15 amino acids. Trimming pared 2 bases from V and 2 bases from J, leaving 10 bases between. The CDR3 DNA is TGTGCCAGCTCACCAGAGCGGGTCGGCAATCAGCCCCAGCATTTT. Encoded protein: CASSPERVGNQPQHF.

The V and J genes are TRBV5-6 and TRBJ2-5; 7 bases match TRBD1. The CDR3 runs 14 residues. CDR1 is SGHDT, CDR2 YYEEEE, per germline. The junction had 9 bases not matched to a gene; V was cut back by 5 bases and J by 5 bases. DNA for the CDR3: TGTGCCAGCAGTCCGACAGGGAAAGGGGAGACCCAGTACTTC. This codes for CASSPTGKGETQYF.

The CDR3 region has the DNA TGTGCCAGCAGTTTGGAATTAGCGGGAGTGGAGGAGCAGTACTTC. It is translated as CASSLELAGVEEQYF. The chain links TRBV27 to TRBJ2-7; TRBD2 matches at 9 bases. V lost 3 bases to trimming and J lost 7 bases; unmatched junction nucleotides: 10. The CDR3 loop spans 15 amino acids. The germline gives CDR1 MNHEY, CDR2 SMNVEV (reference sequence).

In this sample, this clone turned up once. The V and J genes are TRBV5-1 and TRBJ1-2, with D perhaps matching TRBD1 (5 bases). The length of the CDR3 is 17 residues. Germline loops: CDR1 SGHRS, CDR2 YFSETQ. Between the trimmed V and J ends, which lost 2 bases and 3 bases, there was a span of 20 bases. The CDR3 protein is CASSFNPHRSRDYGYTF. The CDR3 nucleotides read TGCGCCAGCAGCTTCAACCCTCACAGGAGCCGGGACTATGGCTACACCTTC.

V usage is TRBV27 and J usage is TRBJ2-7; 10 nucleotides align to TRBD1. The junction had 6 bases not matched to a gene; V was cut back by 4 bases and J by 3 bases. Looked up from germline, CDR1 is MNHEY and CDR2 is SMNVEV (reference sequence). The CDR3 has 15 residues. The CDR3 reads CASSSSGTGVYEQYF. As DNA, the CDR3 is TGTGCCAGCAGTTCAAGCGGGACAGGGGTCTACGAGCAGTACTTC.

In its sample, this clone was seen a few times. The genes are TRBV5-4 and TRBJ2-7, with TRBD1 as a possible D gene (6 bases). The CDR3 sequence is 12 residues long. Germline assignment: CDR1 SGHNT and CDR2 YYREEE (reference sequence). The V and J ends lost 0 bases and 5 bases respectively, with 6 bases between them. In DNA, the CDR3 is TGTGCCAGCAGCTTGGACAGGGACGAGCAGTACTTC. Amino acid sequence: CASSLDRDEQYF.

The chain recombines TRBV28 with TRBJ2-7; D ambiguous. V was pared by 5 bases and J by 1 base, with 9 bases between. The CDR3 has 13 residues. Germline V gives CDR1 MDHEN, CDR2 SYDVKM. The CDR3, as DNA: TGTGCCAGCAGTCCCAGGTTGTCCTACGAGCAGTACTTC. This gives the protein CASSPRLSYEQYF.

The chain links TRBV6-5 to TRBJ2-7, with D possibly matching TRBD1 (5 bases). Germline CDR1 reads MNHEY; CDR2 reads SVGAGI. The CDR3 totals 13 residues. V lost 2 bases and J lost 3, with 8 bases in between. CDR3 coding DNA: TGTGCCAGCAGTTACAGGGGCCTCTACGAGCAGTACTTC. Translated: CASSYRGLYEQYF.

CDR3 sequence (DNA): TGTGCCAGCAGTTACGCGATGGGACAGGGGGACAATGAGCAGTTCTTC. Protein product: CASSYAMGQGDNEQFF. V usage is TRBV28 and J usage is TRBJ2-1, with 11 bases identical to TRBD1. The CDR3 runs to 16 residues. With 4 bases clipped from V and 5 bases from J, the junction kept 7 bases outside the gene matches. Germline CDR1 is MDHEN and CDR2 is SYDVKM.

The chain carries TRBV27 and TRBJ2-7, with D perhaps TRBD2 (5 bases). Between the trimmed V and J ends, which lost 5 bases and 2 bases, there was a span of 16 bases. The CDR3 is made up of 15 amino acids. Per the germline V gene, CDR1 is MNHEY and CDR2 is SMNVEV (reference sequence). The CDR3 coding sequence is TGTGCCAGCAGTGCGCCCGGGATCCAACCCTACGAGCAGTACTTC. As protein: CASSAPGIQPYEQYF.

The rearrangement joins TRBV27 to TRBJ2-7; D not resolved. Per the germline V gene, CDR1 is MNHEY and CDR2 is SMNVEV (reference sequence). V was clipped by 3 bases and J by 6 bases, with 6 bases between them. The CDR3 totals 11 residues. The CDR3 DNA is TGTGCCAGCAGTTTCGGGCTCGAGCAGTACTTC. This translates into CASSFGLEQYF.

The chain uses TRBV7-9 and TRBJ2-7, with 8 bases lining up with TRBD1. Germline CDR1 reads SEHNR; CDR2 reads FQNEAQ (reference sequence). J was trimmed by 0 bases and V by 5 bases; bases with no gene match: 12. The CDR3 spans 17 residues. This chain's CDR3 is CASSPRAVTGGSYEQYF. CDR3 sequence (DNA): TGTGCCAGCAGCCCCCGTGCGGTCACAGGGGGCTCCTACGAGCAGTACTTC. The complete variable domain, with remaining parts taken from reference TRBV7-9 and TRBJ2-7, reads DTGVSQNPRHKITKRGQNVTFRCDPISEHNRLYWYRQTLGQGPEFLTYFQNEAQLEKSRLLSDRFSAERPKGSFSTLEIQRTEQGDSAMYLCASSPRAVTGGSYEQYFGPGTRLTVT.

This sequence joins TRBV5-4 and TRBJ2-2; D is ambiguous. This CDR3 region has 12 residues. The germline V and J ends were trimmed by 4 bases and 6 bases, with 7 bases remaining between them. The V gene's germline CDR1 is SGHNT and CDR2 YYREEE (reference sequence). CDR3 sequence reads: CASSLFPGELFF. The CDR3 DNA follows: TGTGCCAGCAGCCTTTTCCCCGGGGAGCTGTTTTTT.

The chain recombines TRBV29-1 with TRBJ1-1; D gene ambiguous. Between the trimmed V and J ends, which lost 8 bases and 2 bases, there was a span of 21 bases. The CDR3 spans 15 residues. The germline CDR1 and CDR2 sequences are SQVTM and ANQGSEA. The DNA for the CDR3 is TGCAGCAGCGTTTCTCCTTTCCGTATAAACACTGAAGCTTTCTTT. This sequence encodes CSSVSPFRINTEAFF.

J is TRBJ2-1 and V is TRBV18, with 7 bases that match TRBD1. The CDR3 spans 15 residues. J lost 4 bases, V lost 5 bases, and 8 bases had no gene match. Per germline, CDR1 KGHSH and CDR2 LQKENI. CDR3 sequence (DNA): TGTGCCAGCTCATATACCCGGGACAGATACAATGAGCAGTTCTTC. Translated, it gives CASSYTRDRYNEQFF.

V is TRBV18 and J is TRBJ1-2, with 7 bases that match TRBD1. This CDR3 has 15 residues. CDR1 KGHSH and CDR2 LQKENI come from the germline V gene. The V gene end was trimmed by 2 bases and the J gene end by 2 bases; junction bases not matched to a gene: 5. As DNA, the CDR3 is TGTGCCAGCTCACCAAGCCTGGGACAGAACTATGGCTACACCTTC. It codes for CASSPSLGQNYGYTF.

This clone was seen a few times. V is TRBV18 and J is TRBJ1-3, with a weak D call TRBD1 (5 bases). Trimming pared 8 bases from V and 0 bases from J, leaving 11 bases between. Germline CDR1 and CDR2: KGHSH and LQKENI. The CDR3 runs to 14 residues. CDR3 nucleotide sequence: TGTGCCAGCAGGGGCGAGGGCTCTGGAAACACCATATATTTT. Translated, it gives CASRGEGSGNTIYF.